The 17 T cell receptor beta chains presented below share a single source sample, sequenced in a study of blood T cell repertoires in COVID-19. Only in-frame clones appear in the TCRdb table, and some are missing; sequencing was by immunoSEQ multiplex PCR. The sample includes approximately 130,000 clones, more than 75% of them seen just once. Sequences were obtained from peripheral blood. Receptors were obtained from a woman aged 50 to 60 who had recovered from COVID-19.

The J gene is TRBJ2-1, the V gene TRBV7-9; 7 nucleotides align to TRBD2. Germline-derived CDR1 and CDR2 are SEHNR and FQNEAQ (reference sequence). The junction had 14 bases not matched to a gene; V was cut back by 5 bases and J by 16 bases. This CDR3 contains 13 residues. The CDR3 DNA reads TGTGCCAGCAGCCCAGGGAGGGACCGGGAGGCTTTCTTC. Amino acid sequence: CASSPGRDREAFF.

The chain uses TRBV5-1 and TRBJ2-1; D is unresolved. Per germline, CDR1 SGHRS and CDR2 YFSETQ. The CDR3 is 14 amino acids. Trimming took 4 bases from V and 3 from J, leaving 11 bases between them. The CDR3 protein is CASSMGYGYNEQFF. DNA for the CDR3: TGCGCCAGCAGCATGGGCTACGGCTACAATGAGCAGTTCTTC.

The gene calls are TRBV5-1 and TRBJ2-2, with 11 bases matching TRBD2. The junction had 5 bases not matched to a gene; V was cut back by 3 bases and J by 7 bases. Germline CDR1 is SGHRS and CDR2 is YFSETQ. This CDR3 comprises 15 residues. The DNA for the CDR3 is TGCGCCAGCAGCTCCGGGACTAGCGGCTACGGGGAGCTGTTTTTT. It encodes CASSSGTSGYGELFF.

The rearrangement uses TRBV3-1 (or the pseudogene TRBV3-2) and TRBJ1-2, with a tentative D call TRBD1 (5 bases). In germline, CDR1 is LGHDT, CDR2 YNNKEL (reference sequence). CDR3 length: 16 amino acids. With 1 base removed from V and 4 bases from J, the gap between germline ends came to 16 bases. The CDR3 nucleotides read TGTGCCAGCAGCCAAGGAGGCAGGGATTTAGTCTATGGCTACACCTTC. This sequence encodes CASSQGGRDLVYGYTF.

V and J are TRBV6-5 and TRBJ2-2, with 9 nucleotides matching TRBD2. This CDR3 region has 13 residues. The germline gives CDR1 MNHEY, CDR2 SVGAGI. CDR3 DNA: TGTGCGGCGGGGGGGCCGAACACCGGGGAGCTGTTTTTT. This gives the protein CAAGGPNTGELFF.

In DNA form, the CDR3 reads TGTGCCAGCTCACCACCGGGACAAGGCTACACCTTC. Translating it yields CASSPPGQGYTF. This sequence joins TRBV18 and TRBJ1-2; D might be TRBD1 (6 bases). Germline CDR1 reads KGHSH; CDR2 reads LQKENI. Trimming took 0 bases from V and 8 from J, leaving 7 bases between them. The CDR3 consists of 12 residues.

The chain joins TRBV7-3 to TRBJ2-3; 10 bases align to TRBD2. The CDR3 consists of 15 residues. Germline V gene sequence: CDR1 SGHTA, CDR2 FQGTGA. Germline trimming cut 4 bases from V and 2 bases from J; bases unmatched to any gene: 3. The CDR3 DNA follows: TGTGCCAGCAGCTCAGCGGGAGGGCCCACAGATACGCAGTATTTT. Translation: CASSSAGGPTDTQYF.

The chain joins TRBV28 to TRBJ1-5, with 12 bases aligning to TRBD1. The germline gives CDR1 MDHEN, CDR2 SYDVKM. After removal of 8 bases from V and 2 bases from J, the junction contained 4 bases not matched to a gene. The CDR3 contains 15 residues. CDR3: CASQGQGARNQPQHF. DNA for the CDR3: TGTGCCAGCCAGGGACAGGGGGCTCGCAATCAGCCCCAGCATTTT.

J is TRBJ1-3 and V is TRBV9, with 7 bases matching TRBD1. Germline V gives CDR1 SGDLS, CDR2 YYNGEE. The CDR3 spans 15 residues. The trim removed 1 base at V and 0 bases at J, leaving 1 base unmatched. CDR3 region: CASSVTGDSGNTIYF. In DNA, the CDR3 is TGTGCCAGCAGCGTAACAGGGGACTCTGGAAACACCATATATTTT.

In this sample, this clone turned up a few times. This chain links TRBV9 with TRBJ2-5, with D possibly matching TRBD1 (5 bases). CDR3 length: 11 amino acids. Trimming cost V 3 bases and J 5 bases, with 5 bases left between them. Germline loops: CDR1 SGDLS, CDR2 YYNGEE. DNA for the CDR3: TGTGCCAGCAGCGAGGGGGAGACCCAGTACTTC. It codes for CASSEGETQYF.

The chain carries TRBV18 and TRBJ1-2, with 7 nucleotides matching TRBD1. The CDR3 sequence is 17 residues long. V was clipped by 3 bases and J by 2 bases; unmatched bases: 12. The germline gives CDR1 KGHSH, CDR2 LQKENI. The CDR3 region is CASSPMQDRSLNYGYTF. CDR3 DNA: TGTGCCAGCTCACCTATGCAGGACAGGTCGCTGAACTATGGCTACACCTTC.

The J gene is TRBJ2-7, the V gene TRBV4-2; TRBD1 agrees at 8 bases. The ends lost 0 bases at V and 3 bases at J; junction bases unmatched: 4. Germline CDR1 LGHNA, CDR2 YNFKEQ. CDR3 length: 15 residues. This chain's CDR3 is CASSQEQGEIYEQYF. DNA for the CDR3: TGTGCCAGCAGCCAAGAACAGGGGGAGATCTACGAGCAGTACTTC.

V usage is TRBV10-2 and J usage is TRBJ2-1, with 11 bases that match TRBD2. J lost 7 bases, V lost 8 bases, and 13 bases had no gene match. Germline CDR1 WSHSY, CDR2 SAAADI. The CDR3 spans 16 residues. Here the CDR3 reads CASGLAGGPRWNEQFF. In DNA, the CDR3 is TGCGCCAGCGGATTAGCGGGAGGGCCCCGGTGGAATGAGCAGTTCTTC.

The chain uses TRBV9 and TRBJ1-2; D is unclear. V was trimmed by 3 bases and J by 0 bases, leaving 6 bases between them. Germline lookup yields CDR1 SGDLS and CDR2 YYNGEE. The CDR3 has 13 residues. Here the CDR3 DNA reads TGTGCCAGCAGCGCTACAGCTAACTATGGCTACACCTTC. It specifies CASSATANYGYTF. Complete variable domain (other parts from reference TRBV9 and TRBJ1-2): DSGVTQTPKHLITATGQRVTLRCSPRSGDLSVYWYQQSLDQGLQFLIQYYNGEERAKGNILERFSAQQFPDLHSELNLSSLELGDSALYFCASSATANYGYTFGSGTRLTVV.

The rearrangement links TRBV24-1 to TRBJ2-1, with 9 bases matching TRBD2. Germline lookup yields CDR1 KGHDR and CDR2 SFDVKD. The V gene end was trimmed by 5 bases and the J gene end by 7 bases; junction bases not matched to a gene: 8. The CDR3 is made up of 15 amino acids. CDR3 DNA sequence: TGTGCCACCAGTGGTTTAGCGGGAGATCGAAATGAGCAGTTCTTC. Its translation: CATSGLAGDRNEQFF.

This clone was counted only a few times. At one of its ends the junction is not consistent with the germline gene, which may arise from a read error. The V call is TRBV5-8, the J call TRBJ1-2; D is uncertain. CDR1 is SGHTS and CDR2 is YDEGEE in the germline V gene. The CDR3 totals 10 residues. CDR3 amino acids: CASRPRKAYF. The CDR3 DNA follows: TGTGCCAGCAGACCGAGGAAGGCATACTTC.

The chain is built from TRBV10-3 and TRBJ2-1; 10 bases align to TRBD2. J gave up 0 bases and V 6 bases, and 8 bases lay outside the gene matches. This CDR3 spans 17 amino acids. The germline V gene has CDR1 ENHRY and CDR2 SYGVKD. The CDR3 DNA sequence: TGTGCCATCAGCGAAAGGACTAGCGGTAGCTCCTACAATGAGCAGTTCTTC. Protein: CAISERTSGSSYNEQFF.